The 23 T cell receptor beta chains reported below all come from one sample, sequenced in a study of early stage breast cancer tumors. TCRdb's table, derived via immunoSEQ multiplex PCR, lists solely in-frame clones and lacks some. The sample carries about 72,000 clones, more than 60% recorded once. Sequenced sample: blood. The receptor source for this set is a person in their 60s with breast cancer.

J is TRBJ1-5 and V is TRBV11-2; D is unclear. Germline V gene data show CDR1 as SGHAT and CDR2 as FQNNGV. Trimming removed 1 base at V and 5 bases at J, with 6 bases between. This CDR3 is 13 amino acids long. CDR3: CASSLGVDQPQHF. DNA for the CDR3: TGTGCCAGCAGCTTAGGTGTTGATCAGCCCCAGCATTTT.

The chain combines TRBV2 with TRBJ2-7; perhaps TRBD2 as D (5 bases). The CDR3 loop spans 12 amino acids. Germline CDR1 is SNHLY and CDR2 is FYNNEI. V gave up 6 bases and J gave up 2 bases, with 8 bases separating them. CDR3 sequence (DNA): TGTGCCAGCAGGGTGACTACCTACGAGCAGTACTTC. Translation gives CASRVTTYEQYF.

The chain carries TRBV7-2 and TRBJ1-5, with TRBD1 matching over 7 bases. Germline V gene sequence: CDR1 SGHTA, CDR2 FQGNSA. This CDR3 has 15 residues. The junction had 5 bases not matched to a gene; V was cut back by 5 bases and J by 1 base. The CDR3: CASSPGGGSNQPQHF. In DNA form, the CDR3 reads TGTGCCAGCAGCCCAGGGGGTGGGAGCAATCAGCCCCAGCATTTT.

The chain links TRBV27 to TRBJ2-1; D possibly corresponds to TRBD1 (7 bases). Germline V gives CDR1 MNHEY, CDR2 SMNVEV (reference sequence). This CDR3 region has 14 residues. V was trimmed by 5 bases and J by 9 bases, leaving 17 bases between them. The CDR3 loop is CASSVTQGGGEQFF. CDR3 in DNA: TGTGCCAGCAGTGTCACTCAGGGGGGCGGTGAGCAGTTCTTC.

This clone is a singleton in its sample. The V call is TRBV7-2, the J call TRBJ2-1, with 10 nucleotides matching TRBD2. CDR1 is SGHTA, CDR2 FQGNSA, per germline. The trim removed 5 bases at V and 9 bases at J, leaving 7 bases unmatched. The CDR3 totals 14 residues. CDR3 sequence reads: CASSGQLAGFEQFF. The CDR3 region has the DNA TGTGCCAGCAGCGGACAACTAGCGGGATTTGAGCAGTTCTTC.

J is TRBJ2-1 and V is TRBV18; 7 bases are a match to TRBD2. Germline V CDR1 and CDR2: KGHSH, LQKENI. This CDR3 has 15 residues. Trimming took 0 bases from V and 2 from J; bases not matched to a gene: 1. This CDR3 reads CASSPPGGTYNEQFF. The CDR3 DNA sequence: TGTGCCAGCTCACCACCGGGAGGGACCTACAATGAGCAGTTCTTC.

Only one count was recorded for this clone. J is TRBJ2-6 and V is TRBV9; the D is unclear. Per germline, CDR1 SGDLS and CDR2 YYNGEE. Trimming cost V 4 bases and J 0 bases, with 17 bases left between them. This CDR3 is built from 18 residues. DNA of the CDR3: TGTGCCAGCAGCCCTGCCCCGGCCCTAGTCTCTGGGGCCAACGTCCTGACTTTC. Protein sequence: CASSPAPALVSGANVLTF.

V and J are TRBV13 and TRBJ1-3, with D uncertain. Germline assignment: CDR1 PRHDT and CDR2 FYEKMQ (reference sequence). The CDR3 is 12 residues long. Trimming took off 8 bases at V and 4 bases at J, with 9 bases between the two ends. The CDR3 region has the DNA TGTGCCAGCCGAACACCCGGAAACACCATATATTTT. Translated, it gives CASRTPGNTIYF.

The chain couples TRBV6-5 to TRBJ1-1; possible D gene TRBD1, 5 bases. CDR3 size: 13 residues. With 2 bases removed from V and 5 bases from J, the gap between germline ends came to 9 bases. Germline CDR1 reads MNHEY; CDR2 reads SVGAGI. The CDR3 region is CASSYEGETEAFF. As DNA, the CDR3 is TGTGCCAGCAGTTACGAAGGGGAAACTGAAGCTTTCTTT.

The DNA for the CDR3 is TGTGCCTGGAGTGTACGAGCTGGCACTAACTATGGCTACACCTTC. Its protein is CAWSVRAGTNYGYTF. This chain joins TRBV30 and TRBJ1-2; D uncertain. Germline values: CDR1 GTSNPN, CDR2 SVGIG (reference sequence). Trimming removed 0 bases at V and 0 bases at J, with 11 bases between. The CDR3 extends over 15 amino acids.

The rearrangement joins TRBV30 to TRBJ2-1; 7 bases are a match to TRBD2. Germline-derived CDR1 and CDR2 are GTSNPN and SVGIG (reference sequence). The ends lost 6 bases at V and 3 bases at J; junction bases unmatched: 11. The CDR3 runs to 15 residues. The CDR3 spells CACSPGLPNYNEQFF. Here the CDR3 DNA reads TGTGCCTGTTCGCCGGGACTACCTAACTACAATGAGCAGTTCTTC.

The CDR3 here is CAWFRNGGNTIYF. The CDR3, as DNA: TGTGCCTGGTTCAGAAACGGTGGAAACACCATATATTTT. V gene TRBV30 combines with J gene TRBJ1-3; D unclear. Germline V gives CDR1 GTSNPN, CDR2 SVGIG (reference sequence). The ends were cut back, 5 bases at V and 3 bases at J, with 11 bases in the middle. The CDR3 runs 13 residues.

This chain links TRBV7-9 with TRBJ2-3, with D tentatively TRBD1 (5 bases). This CDR3 spans 11 amino acids. Trimming removed 8 bases from V and 6 bases from J, with 9 bases in between. The germline V gene encodes CDR1 SEHNR and CDR2 FQNEAQ (reference sequence). The CDR3 bases are TGTGCCAGCTCCAAGGGGGATACGCAGTATTTT. Its translation: CASSKGDTQYF.

The chain is built from TRBV19 and TRBJ1-6; 10 bases map to TRBD1. The CDR3 has 15 residues. Germline lookup yields CDR1 LNHDA and CDR2 SQIVND (reference sequence). J gave up 3 bases and V 7 bases, and 3 bases lay outside the gene matches. In nucleotides, the CDR3 is TGTGCCAGTACGACAGGGGGCCTCTATAATTCACCCCTCCACTTT. Protein sequence: CASTTGGLYNSPLHF.

This clone is medium-sized by share. This chain joins TRBV19 and TRBJ2-7; a possible D gene is TRBD2 (5 bases). Between the trimmed V and J ends, which lost 0 bases and 6 bases, there was a span of 18 bases. Per germline, CDR1 LNHDA and CDR2 SQIVND (reference sequence). The CDR3 is made up of 16 amino acids. The CDR3 loop is CASSIDRTGFLSEQYF. DNA of the CDR3: TGTGCCAGTAGTATAGATCGAACGGGATTTCTTTCCGAGCAGTACTTC.

The chain has TRBV5-1 and TRBJ2-5, with 12 bases matching TRBD2. The V segment lost 4 bases and the J segment 13 bases; nucleotides outside the gene matches: 11. CDR3 size: 14 residues. Germline loops: CDR1 SGHRS, CDR2 YFSETQ. The DNA of the CDR3 is TGCGCCAGCAGCCTCACTAGCGGGAGGCCCCGGTCGTACTTC. This encodes CASSLTSGRPRSYF.

This chain links TRBV7-3 with TRBJ2-1; no firm D call. Germline assignment: CDR1 SGHTA and CDR2 FQGTGA. The CDR3 runs to 14 residues. V lost 5 bases and J lost 0, with 8 bases in between. The CDR3 spells CASSPQSSYNEQFF. The CDR3 DNA sequence: TGTGCCAGCAGCCCTCAGAGCTCCTACAATGAGCAGTTCTTC.

The chain joins TRBV5-4 to TRBJ1-2; D gene ambiguous. Germline assignment: CDR1 SGHNT and CDR2 YYREEE (reference sequence). V lost 0 bases and J 4 bases, leaving 7 bases between the germline ends. There are 13 residues in the CDR3. CDR3: CASSLEGFYGYTF. The CDR3 DNA sequence: TGTGCCAGCAGCTTGGAAGGGTTCTATGGCTACACCTTC.

The CDR3 is CASRFSGTSGGARRETQYF. CDR3 in DNA: TGTGCCAGCAGGTTTTCCGGGACTAGCGGGGGGGCAAGGAGGGAGACCCAGTACTTC. The rearrangement uses TRBV2 and TRBJ2-5, with 16 bases identical to TRBD2. From germline, CDR1 is SNHLY and CDR2 FYNNEI. Trimming cost V 6 bases and J 5 bases; bases outside gene matches: 15. The length of the CDR3 is 19 residues.

V is TRBV6-1 and J is TRBJ2-7; D is ambiguous. Trimming took off 8 bases at V and 7 bases at J, with 12 bases between the two ends. The length of the CDR3 is 11 residues. Germline assignment: CDR1 MNHNS and CDR2 SASEGT. The CDR3 bases are TGTGCCAGCGATGCCCTACAAGAGCAGTACTTC. Translating it yields CASDALQEQYF.

V is TRBV11-2 and J is TRBJ2-3, with D hard to call. The CDR3 has 15 amino acids. V was clipped by 5 bases and J by 1 base, with 13 bases between them. CDR1 is SGHAT, CDR2 FQNNGV, per germline. CDR3 sequence: CASSLIEARTDTQYF. The CDR3 nucleotides read TGTGCCAGCAGCCTCATCGAAGCCCGCACAGATACGCAGTATTTT.

The table lists this clone with a few counts. The CDR3 loop reads CASTDRRRLPVGEQFF. The CDR3 DNA follows: TGTGCCAGCACCGATCGGAGGAGACTCCCCGTGGGTGAGCAGTTCTTC. V and J are TRBV11-2 and TRBJ2-1; D is possibly TRBD2 (5 bases). The CDR3 has 16 residues. V was cut by 7 bases and J by 9 bases, with 25 bases left in between. Germline V gene lookup returns CDR1 SGHAT and CDR2 FQNNGV.

This rearrangement joins TRBV2 to TRBJ2-1, with 12 bases identical to TRBD1. Unmatched junction bases numbered 1, after V lost 4 bases and J lost 3 bases. This CDR3 comprises 15 residues. Germline V CDR1 and CDR2: SNHLY, FYNNEI. The CDR3 sequence: CASSGDRGLYNEQFF. For the CDR3, the DNA is TGTGCCAGCAGTGGGGACAGGGGGCTCTACAATGAGCAGTTCTTC. The full variable domain, rest sourced from reference TRBV2 and TRBJ2-1, is EPEVTQTPSHQVTQMGQEVILRCVPISNHLYFYWYRQILGQKVEFLVSFYNNEISEKSEIFDDQFSVERPDGSNFTLKIRSTKLEDSAMYFCASSGDRGLYNEQFFGPGTRLTVL.